This TCR beta chain was captured in a study of blood T cells in healthy people across ages. On the study more broadly: Capture via template switching afforded approximately one barcoded beta molecule per two T cells. The study, taken as a whole, reports: Not knowing donor CMV status may have confounded expanded clonotype changes.

Comment on this clonotype: Its matching antigen is unknown.

PBMCs were isolated at a quantity of at least 6.5 million per sample. Total RNA extraction produced at least 6 micrograms (per sample) for the study. The second PCR ran about 6 to 12 cycles with a sample-barcoded 5' primer and J-beta primers. TCRdb processed the 5' RACE reads anew with MiXCR; each CDR3 protein has one entry. The repertoire holds over 1,200,000 distinct CDR3 sequences, with roughly 59% as singletons. The germline gives CDR1 SQVTM, CDR2 ANQGSEA. This CDR3 is 13 amino acids long. The chain carries TRBV29-1 and TRBJ2-4, with a possible D match to TRBD2 (6 bases). The J call may be mistaken, given a closer DNA end match to TRBJ2-7. Sample: blood. This sequence was found in a man younger than 35 in good health. CDR3 DNA sequence: TGCAGCATCAGACGAGCGGGCACCTACGAGCAGTACTTC. This sequence encodes CSIRRAGTYEQYF.